This TCR beta chain was sequenced in a study of blood T cells in healthy people across ages. Study findings and constraints: There was a strong correlation between TCR beta diversity and naive T cell percentage. Researchers deemed the diversity estimates from one million T cells underestimates.

This CDR3 comprises 13 residues. V was clipped by 11 bases and J by 1 base, with 14 bases between them. Looked up from germline, CDR1 is MNHEY and CDR2 is SVGAGI. Together with a sample-barcoded 5' primer, a J-beta primer mix was included in a second PCR lasting roughly 6 to 12 cycles. Every cDNA molecule carried a tag from a template-switch adaptor bearing 12 random nucleotides. TCRdb reanalysed the 5' RACE reads using MiXCR and keeps one entry per CDR3 protein. The profile shows approximately 800,000 distinct CDR3 sequences, just over 55% of them singletons. Researchers isolated at least 6 million PBMCs per sample. As regards this clonotype: What it binds is not known.

This clonotype originated in a man aged 40-49 years in good health. This chain connects TRBV6-5 to TRBJ1-1, with unresolved D. Sequencing input: blood. The CDR3 region has the DNA TGTGCCGTCCAAGCGTCAAGGAACACTGAAGCTTTCTTT. Residues: CAVQASRNTEAFF.